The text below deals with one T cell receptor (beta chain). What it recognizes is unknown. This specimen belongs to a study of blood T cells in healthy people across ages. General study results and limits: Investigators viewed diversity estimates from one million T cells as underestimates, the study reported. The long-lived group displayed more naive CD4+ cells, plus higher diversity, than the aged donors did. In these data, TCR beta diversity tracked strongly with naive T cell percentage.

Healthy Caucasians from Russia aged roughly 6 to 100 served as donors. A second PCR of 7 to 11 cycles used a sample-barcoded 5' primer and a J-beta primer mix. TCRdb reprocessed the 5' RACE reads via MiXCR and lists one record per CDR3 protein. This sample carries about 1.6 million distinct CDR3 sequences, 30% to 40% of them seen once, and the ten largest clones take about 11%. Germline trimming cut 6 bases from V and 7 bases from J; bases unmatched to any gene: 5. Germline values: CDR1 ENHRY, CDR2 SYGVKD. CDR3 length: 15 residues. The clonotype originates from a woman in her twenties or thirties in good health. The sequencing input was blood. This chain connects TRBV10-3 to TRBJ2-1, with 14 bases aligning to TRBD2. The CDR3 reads CAIRTGLAGANEQFF. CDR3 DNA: TGTGCCATCAGAACGGGACTAGCGGGGGCAAATGAGCAGTTCTTC.